Each of the 32 T cell receptor beta chains below was sequenced from the same sample in a study of T cells in Graves' hyperthyroidism and ophthalmopathy. From RNA transcripts, TCR beta CDR3 regions were amplified. Initially, a first-round RT-PCR of the TCR CDR3 employed the HTBI primer set. TCRdb redid the calling of the multiplex PCR reads with MiXCR, one entry per CDR3 protein. The table shows approximately 560,000 distinct CDR3 sequences, with around 42% occurring only once. Sequencing used peripheral blood or thyroid tissue (not recorded which). Every receptor here comes from a young woman with Graves' hyperthyroidism.

This clonotype showed up many times. The chain combines TRBV7-3 with TRBJ1-2; D call uncertain. The V end lost 2 bases, the J end lost 2 bases, and 9 bases lay between the germline ends. Germline CDR1 reads SGHTA; CDR2 reads FQGTGA. This CDR3 is 14 amino acids long. CDR3 residues: CASSLDPGNYGYTF. DNA of the CDR3: TGTGCCAGCAGCTTAGATCCAGGAAACTATGGCTACACCTTC.

This clonotype was seen more than once but under ten times. The chain couples TRBV20-1 to TRBJ2-7; D remains ambiguous. The germline gives CDR1 DFQATT, CDR2 SNEGSKA (reference sequence). V lost 3 bases and J lost 2, with 11 bases in between. This CDR3 is built from 13 residues. The chain's CDR3 is CSASFAEPYEQYF. The CDR3 DNA sequence: TGCAGTGCTAGTTTTGCGGAGCCCTACGAGCAGTACTTC.

This clonotype was seen repeatedly, ten times or more. V usage is TRBV2 and J usage is TRBJ1-3, with D possibly matching TRBD1 (5 bases). CDR3 size: 14 residues. Trimming took off 4 bases at V and 1 base at J, with 8 bases between the two ends. Germline lookup yields CDR1 SNHLY and CDR2 FYNNEI. This CDR3 reads CASSADRSGNTIYF. The CDR3 coding sequence is TGTGCCAGCAGTGCCGACAGATCTGGAAACACCATATATTTT.

This clonotype was seen just once. This chain uses TRBV9 with TRBJ1-5; D is unresolved. The CDR3 covers 14 residues. V was shortened by 7 bases and J by 5 bases, with 16 bases between the two germline ends. Germline assignment: CDR1 SGDLS and CDR2 YYNGEE. CDR3 protein: CASSPLRLDQPQHF. CDR3 nucleotides: TGTGCCAGCTCACCATTGAGACTGGATCAGCCCCAGCATTTT. The full variable domain, rest sourced from reference TRBV9 and TRBJ1-5, is DSGVTQTPKHLITATGQRVTLRCSPRSGDLSVYWYQQSLDQGLQFLIQYYNGEERAKGNILERFSAQQFPDLHSELNLSSLELGDSALYFCASSPLRLDQPQHFGDGTRLSIL.

Only one count was recorded for this clonotype. One junction end does not reproduce the germline sequence, and a read error may be involved. The CDR3 here is CASSESTGDRGFVTEAFF. The CDR3, as DNA: TGCGCCAGCAGTGAGTCGACAGGGGACAGGGGATTTGTCACTGAAGCTTTCTTC. V is TRBV10-2 and J is TRBJ1-1, with TRBD1 matching over 10 bases. The germline gives CDR1 WSHSY, CDR2 SAAADI. The CDR3 covers 18 residues.

The chain employs TRBV5-1 and TRBJ2-7, with a weak D call TRBD2 (6 bases). The CDR3 is made up of 14 amino acids. V was cut by 4 bases and J by 7 bases, with 18 bases left in between. The germline gives CDR1 SGHRS, CDR2 YFSETQ. CDR3 DNA sequence: TGCGCCAGCAGCCTGGACGGGGGAGCGTGGGAGCAGTACTTC. Translation gives CASSLDGGAWEQYF.

The genes are TRBV29-1 and TRBJ2-5; 8 bases match TRBD2. V lost 3 bases, J lost 5 bases, and 14 bases stayed unmatched. Germline CDR1 is SQVTM and CDR2 is ANQGSEA. The CDR3 runs to 16 residues. CDR3 nucleotide sequence: TGCAGCGTTGATTCCAGGGGAAGCGGGAGAGGCGAGACCCAGTACTTC. It encodes CSVDSRGSGRGETQYF.

In its sample, this clonotype was seen a few times. The chain employs TRBV6-6 and TRBJ2-6; 7 nucleotides line up with TRBD1. Germline values: CDR1 MNHNY, CDR2 SVGAGI (reference sequence). V trimming: 5 bases; J trimming: 3 bases; junction bases outside the gene matches: 7. The CDR3 consists of 16 residues. Here the CDR3 reads CASSEDRAFGANVLTF. DNA for the CDR3: TGTGCCAGCAGTGAAGACAGGGCCTTTGGGGCCAACGTCCTGACTTTC.

There are a few counts of this clonotype. The CDR3 nucleotides are TGCAGTGCTAGAGTAGCGGGAGCAAGAGAGACCCAGTACTTC. This translates into CSARVAGARETQYF. The chain carries TRBV20-1 and TRBJ2-5, with 9 bases matching TRBD2. Trimming removed 1 base from V and 4 bases from J; junction bases left unmatched: 4. Per germline, CDR1 DFQATT and CDR2 SNEGSKA (reference sequence). The CDR3 length is 14 residues.

The sample holds one count of this clonotype. This sequence joins TRBV2 and TRBJ1-4; D unresolved. V gave up 7 bases and J gave up 8 bases, with 14 bases separating them. Germline V gives CDR1 SNHLY, CDR2 FYNNEI. This CDR3 spans 13 amino acids. CDR3 in DNA: TGTGCCAGCAAGGCGGGAGGAGGGGAAAAACTGTTTTTT. Translated: CASKAGGGEKLFF.

This chain connects TRBV24-1 to TRBJ1-5, with unresolved D. Germline values: CDR1 KGHDR, CDR2 SFDVKD. The V end lost 9 bases, the J end lost 4 bases, and 9 bases lay between the germline ends. This CDR3 is 12 amino acids long. CDR3 DNA: TGTGCCACCTCGACAAATAATCAGCCCCAGCATTTT. This encodes CATSTNNQPQHF.

A few counts support this clonotype. The chain is built from TRBV19 and TRBJ2-6, with a tentative D call TRBD1 (6 bases). This CDR3 spans 17 amino acids. The germline gives CDR1 LNHDA, CDR2 SQIVND (reference sequence). V gave up 3 bases and J gave up 0 bases, with 12 bases separating them. The CDR3 here is CASSIRTAPSGANVLTF. CDR3 bases: TGTGCCAGTAGTATCAGGACAGCCCCCTCTGGGGCCAACGTCCTGACTTTC.

This clonotype was seen repeatedly, ten times or more. V and J are TRBV5-1 and TRBJ2-6; D is ambiguous. Germline V gene sequence: CDR1 SGHRS, CDR2 YFSETQ. V lost 4 bases and J 5 bases, leaving 10 bases between the germline ends. The CDR3 runs 14 residues. CDR3: CASSTGVWANVLTF. CDR3 sequence (DNA): TGCGCCAGCAGCACGGGCGTCTGGGCCAACGTCCTGACTTTC.

V gene TRBV7-2 combines with J gene TRBJ1-4; 9 positions agree with TRBD1. In germline, CDR1 is SGHTA, CDR2 FQGNSA. V dropped 8 bases and J dropped 6; count of bases not matched to a gene: 4. The CDR3 runs 13 residues. DNA for the CDR3: TGTGCCAGCTCTCGGGACAGGGATGAAAAACTGTTTTTT. This sequence encodes CASSRDRDEKLFF.

Only a few counts were recorded for this clonotype. The chain links TRBV20-1 to TRBJ1-5; no clear D gene. From germline, CDR1 is DFQATT and CDR2 SNEGSKA (reference sequence). Trimming removed 0 bases at V and 9 bases at J, with 6 bases between. The CDR3 loop spans 11 amino acids. DNA of the CDR3: TGCAGTGCTAGAGAGGGTCTGCCCCAGCATTTT. This translates into CSAREGLPQHF.

The J gene is TRBJ1-2, the V gene TRBV2, with D maybe TRBD1 (6 bases). The germline V gene encodes CDR1 SNHLY and CDR2 FYNNEI. V lost 4 bases, J lost 8 bases, and 11 bases lay in between. CDR3 length: 12 amino acids. The CDR3 protein is CASSVVTGGYTF. The CDR3 DNA is TGTGCCAGCAGTGTCGTAACAGGGGGCTACACCTTC.

There are a few counts of this clonotype. The chain employs TRBV5-1 and TRBJ2-7; 12 positions agree with TRBD2. The J segment lost 7 bases and the V segment lost 3 bases, leaving 11 bases of the junction unmatched. The CDR3 has 16 amino acids. From germline, CDR1 is SGHRS and CDR2 YFSETQ. The CDR3 DNA reads TGCGCCAGCAGCTCTAACGGACTAGCGGGATCAGGGGAGCAGTACTTC. It is translated as CASSSNGLAGSGEQYF.

A few counts support this clonotype. This chain joins TRBV11-1 and TRBJ2-5; D gene unclear. Germline CDR1 and CDR2: SGHAT and FQDESV (reference sequence). This CDR3 is 9 amino acids long. V was cut by 10 bases and J by 0 bases, with 0 bases left in between. The CDR3 spells CANQETQYF. The CDR3 bases are TGTGCCAACCAAGAGACCCAGTACTTC.

The V and J genes are TRBV7-9 and TRBJ1-6; D gene unclear. CDR1 is SEHNR and CDR2 is FQNEAQ in the germline V gene (reference sequence). V lost 5 bases to trimming and J lost 4 bases, with 12 bases between them. This CDR3 spans 15 amino acids. The CDR3 spells CASSPDLEYNSPLHF. DNA for the CDR3: TGTGCCAGCAGCCCAGACCTGGAATATAATTCACCCCTCCACTTT.

This chain joins TRBV25-1 and TRBJ1-2, with unresolved D. The CDR3 totals 14 residues. Germline V CDR1 and CDR2: MGHDK, SYGVNS. The V gene lost 6 bases and the J gene lost 2 bases, with 13 bases spanning the gap. The CDR3 DNA reads TGTGCCAGCAGCTACATAGGGCGGAACTATGGCTACACCTTC. Protein product: CASSYIGRNYGYTF.

This clonotype has ten or more counts. The rearrangement joins TRBV29-1 to TRBJ2-5, with a weak D call TRBD2 (5 bases). Germline CDR1 SQVTM, CDR2 ANQGSEA. V was shortened by 5 bases and J by 5 bases, with 9 bases between the two germline ends. This CDR3 has 11 residues. The CDR3 nucleotides read TGCAGCGTTAGGGAGCCGGAGACCCAGTACTTC. Translation gives CSVREPETQYF.

The genes are TRBV24-1 and TRBJ2-7; D gene ambiguous. Looked up from germline, CDR1 is KGHDR and CDR2 is SFDVKD. The CDR3 is made up of 13 amino acids. The V end lost 7 bases, the J end lost 4 bases, and 13 bases lay between the germline ends. CDR3 DNA sequence: TGTGCCACCAGAGACACAACCGGGTACGAGCAGTACTTC. Encoded protein: CATRDTTGYEQYF.

The chain recombines TRBV20-1 with TRBJ2-5, with D possibly TRBD1 on 5 matching bases. This CDR3 is built from 14 residues. CDR1 DFQATT and CDR2 SNEGSKA come from the germline V gene (reference sequence). Between the trimmed V and J ends, which lost 5 bases and 8 bases, there was a span of 21 bases. The CDR3 sequence is CSALEQAALGTQYF. As DNA, the CDR3 is TGCAGTGCTCTAGAACAGGCTGCGTTGGGCACCCAGTACTTC.

The chain joins TRBV6-1 to TRBJ1-2; D is perhaps TRBD1 (5 bases). Germline CDR1 and CDR2: MNHNS and SASEGT. The CDR3 runs 15 residues. The V gene lost 6 bases and the J gene lost 8 bases, with 22 bases spanning the gap. The CDR3 nucleotides read TGTGCCAGCAGCGTCCGTCGGGGGACCGAGGGAGGCTACACCTTC. It specifies CASSVRRGTEGGYTF.

The genes are TRBV2 and TRBJ1-6; D might be TRBD1 (5 bases). Trimming took off 6 bases at V and 7 bases at J, with 13 bases between the two ends. Germline values: CDR1 SNHLY, CDR2 FYNNEI. The CDR3 runs 14 residues. CDR3 sequence (DNA): TGTGCCAGCAGGCCGGGGGGTTCCAATTCACCCCTCCACTTT. It yields the protein CASRPGGSNSPLHF.

V gene TRBV25-1 combines with J gene TRBJ2-5; 11 nucleotides match TRBD2. Germline V lookup: CDR1 MGHDK, CDR2 SYGVNS. The CDR3 is made up of 12 amino acids. The CDR3 loop reads CASPSGRETQYF. The CDR3 DNA follows: TGTGCTAGCCCTAGCGGGAGGGAGACCCAGTACTTC. The full variable domain, in which reference TRBV25-1 and TRBJ2-5 provide the parts outside the CDR3, is EADIYQTPRYLVIGTGKKITLECSQTMGHDKMYWYQQDPGMELHLIHYSYGVNSTEKGDLSSESTVSRIRTEHFPLTLESARPSHTSQYLCASPSGRETQYFGPGTRLLVL.

This clonotype appeared many times. The gene calls are TRBV29-1 and TRBJ1-2; maybe TRBD1 (5 bases). Germline V gene lookup returns CDR1 SQVTM and CDR2 ANQGSEA. CDR3 length: 12 residues. V dropped 8 bases and J dropped 4 bases, with 14 bases sitting between them. The DNA for the CDR3 is TGCAGCTATTACAGGCTTTCCTATGGCTACACCTTC. It yields the protein CSYYRLSYGYTF.

This chain uses TRBV6-5 with TRBJ1-2; 8 positions agree with TRBD1. The CDR3 is 13 residues long. Germline CDR1 MNHEY, CDR2 SVGAGI. The J segment lost 7 bases and the V segment lost 7 bases, leaving 8 bases of the junction unmatched. CDR3 in amino acids: CASIDRGGLGYTF. The CDR3 coding sequence is TGTGCCAGCATAGACAGGGGAGGTCTTGGCTACACCTTC.

In regard to this clonotype: A read error is possible here, since a much larger clone lies one base away. This chain uses TRBV10-3 with TRBJ2-7, with TRBD2 matching 9 bases. The CDR3 is 14 residues long. Trimming took 5 bases from V and 3 from J; bases not matched to a gene: 5. CDR1 is ENHRY, CDR2 SYGVKD, per germline. CDR3 residues: CAISSGLAGYEQYF. CDR3 nucleotides: TGTGCCATCAGTTCGGGACTAGCAGGCTACGAGCAGTACTTC.

This clonotype came up once. V usage is TRBV7-2 and J usage is TRBJ1-3; 7 nucleotides align to TRBD1. The ends lost 6 bases at V and 4 bases at J; junction bases unmatched: 6. The germline CDR1 and CDR2 sequences are SGHTA and FQGNSA. The CDR3 covers 14 residues. The CDR3 DNA reads TGTGCCAGCAGTCGACAGGGTCAGGGAAACACCATATATTTT. Protein product: CASSRQGQGNTIYF.

This clonotype was detected ten times or more. The V gene is TRBV10-2, the J gene TRBJ1-1; D gene uncertain. CDR1 and CDR2 from the germline V gene are WSHSY and SAAADI. With 4 bases removed from V and 7 bases from J, the gap between germline ends came to 10 bases. The CDR3 length is 12 residues. CDR3 residues: CASSGSRLEAFF. The CDR3 DNA reads as TGCGCCAGCAGTGGTTCAAGGCTTGAAGCTTTCTTT.

About this clonotype itself: This may be a read error, as it is one base from a much larger clone. The CDR3 sequence is CASSLKRRLLF. CDR3 sequence (DNA): TGTGCCAGCAGTTTGAAAAGAAGACTGCTTTTT. This rearrangement joins TRBV12-3 or TRBV12-4 to TRBJ1-4; D unclear. This CDR3 has 11 residues.